The rows below give T cell receptor beta chains drawn from one sample of a study of cytomegalovirus exposure and HLA in healthy donors. The assay was immunoSEQ multiplex PCR, and TCRdb's table has in-frame clones only and misses some. The table has some 110,000 clones, 13% to 15% seen once; the top ten hold about 0.8%. The sample was PBMCs. The receptors derive from a female donor in good health and CMV-seronegative. CDR3s include the opening cysteine and the closing phenylalanine or tryptophan. Only some rows state a clone size, as once, few, many or a class for expanded clones.

V,size,J,CDR3
TRBV5-4,NA,TRBJ2-5,CASSLRLGRRAGPGGTQYF
TRBV7-6,NA,TRBJ2-7,CASSHGTGTDHYEQYF
TRBV6-5,NA,TRBJ2-7,CASSYSALAGTSEQYF
TRBV30,NA,TRBJ2-1,CAWNRGDRGWNEQFF
TRBV7-8,few,TRBJ1-3,CASSPRRGTNTIYF
TRBV6-1,few,TRBJ2-5,CASRDSTPLETQYF
TRBV7-9,few,TRBJ1-5,CASSTTGNGQPQHF
TRBV4-1,NA,TRBJ2-7,CASSRPFTGVSSYEQYF
TRBV5-4,few,TRBJ2-4,CASSLGGVSRNIQYF
TRBV9,NA,TRBJ1-2,CASSVGGPGDGYTF